The sequence of this T cell receptor beta chain was determined in a study of T cell responses to AZD1222 COVID-19 vaccine. Germline CDR1 is GTSNPN and CDR2 is SVGIG (reference sequence). V trimming: 2 bases; J trimming: 4 bases; junction bases outside the gene matches: 6. The CDR3 is 15 amino acids. Profiled with immunoSEQ multiplex PCR; TCRdb holds only in-frame clones, not every one. The table shows about 120,000 clones, with roughly nine tenths occurring only once. The TCR was taken from an adult in good health. The input for sequencing was peripheral blood, taken on day 0 of AZD1222 vaccination. The genes are TRBV30 and TRBJ1-1; 11 bases map to TRBD1. This CDR3 is CAWSRTGGLVTEAFF. The CDR3 coding sequence is TGTGCCTGGAGTCGGACAGGGGGCTTGGTCACTGAAGCTTTCTTT.